This T cell receptor (beta chain) was obtained from a study of PD-L1 blockade in urothelial cancer. Study-wide context: Starting in the mid-2010s, patients were given atezolizumab (1,200 mg intravenously every 3 weeks). Men with urothelial cancer arising in the bladder made up about 85% of the roughly 29 patients.

The CDR3 is 14 amino acids. V dropped 2 bases and J dropped 0 bases, with 5 bases sitting between them. Germline V lookup: CDR1 MNHNY, CDR2 SVGAGI (reference sequence). The time point: pretreatment peripheral blood. Method: immunoSEQ multiplex PCR; TCRdb's copy keeps in-frame clones and lacks some. The sample yields around 100,000 clones, roughly 91% seen once. The starting material was PBMCs, obtained around atezolizumab (anti-PD-L1) treatment. J is TRBJ1-3 and V is TRBV6-6; D is unclear. The TCR comes from a man in his sixties with urothelial cancer. CDR3 amino acids: CASSYAASGNTIYF. The CDR3 DNA reads TGTGCCAGCAGTTACGCGGCCTCTGGAAACACCATATATTTT.